The 4 T cell receptor beta chains below come from one sample, sequenced in a study of cytomegalovirus exposure and HLA in healthy donors. Both 60 Vbeta primers and 13 Jbeta primers went into the PCR. Some clones are missing from TCRdb's copy, which holds only in-frame ones; the method was immunoSEQ multiplex PCR. Its table records about 200,000 clones. Sequencing was carried out using PBMCs. These receptors came from a woman under 40 in good health and CMV-seropositive.

The chain carries TRBV7-7 and TRBJ1-5, with no clear D. Germline V CDR1 and CDR2: SSHAT, FNYEAQ (reference sequence). CDR3 length equals 15 residues. Trimming took off 5 bases at V and 4 bases at J, with 15 bases between the two ends. The CDR3 sequence is CASSPKQIRNQPQHF. CDR3 nucleotide sequence: TGTGCCAGCAGCCCCAAACAGATAAGGAATCAGCCCCAGCATTTT. Supplemented by reference TRBV7-7 and TRBJ1-5, the full variable domain reads GAGVSQSPRYKVTKRGQDVTLRCDPISSHATLYWYQQALGQGPEFLTYFNYEAQPDKSGLPSDRFSAERPEGSISTLTIQRTEQRDSAMYRCASSPKQIRNQPQHFGDGTRLSIL.

The rearrangement uses TRBV15 and TRBJ2-2; the match to TRBD2 covers 14 bases. Germline trimming cut 9 bases from V and 7 bases from J; bases unmatched to any gene: 16. The CDR3 contains 18 residues. Germline CDR1 and CDR2: LNHNV and YYDKDF (reference sequence). The CDR3 DNA is TGTGCCACTGCAAACCCCTTGGGACTAGCGGGAGCGGGCGGGGAGCTGTTTTTT. Residues: CATANPLGLAGAGGELFF.

The chain has TRBV19 and TRBJ2-7, with a possible D match to TRBD2 (6 bases). The CDR3 has 15 residues. Germline V lookup: CDR1 LNHDA, CDR2 SQIVND (reference sequence). V was cut by 5 bases and J by 3 bases, with 17 bases left in between. The CDR3 loop reads CASSRLMEGIYEQYF. CDR3 in DNA: TGTGCCAGTAGTCGCCTTATGGAGGGGATCTACGAGCAGTACTTC. Full variable domain (outside the CDR3, taken from reference TRBV19 and TRBJ2-7): DGGITQSPKYLFRKEGQNVTLSCEQNLNHDAMYWYRQDPGQGLRLIYYSQIVNDFQKGDIAEGYSVSREKKESFPLTVTSAQKNPTAFYLCASSRLMEGIYEQYFGPGTRLTVT.

The gene calls are TRBV28 and TRBJ1-5, with 10 bases aligning to TRBD1. Germline V gene lookup returns CDR1 MDHEN and CDR2 SYDVKM. V lost 3 bases, J lost 9 bases, and 11 bases stayed unmatched. The CDR3 covers 16 residues. Here the CDR3 reads CASSLGQGTIKGPQHF. The CDR3 DNA is TGTGCCAGCAGTTTGGGACAGGGGACTATCAAGGGGCCCCAGCATTTT.